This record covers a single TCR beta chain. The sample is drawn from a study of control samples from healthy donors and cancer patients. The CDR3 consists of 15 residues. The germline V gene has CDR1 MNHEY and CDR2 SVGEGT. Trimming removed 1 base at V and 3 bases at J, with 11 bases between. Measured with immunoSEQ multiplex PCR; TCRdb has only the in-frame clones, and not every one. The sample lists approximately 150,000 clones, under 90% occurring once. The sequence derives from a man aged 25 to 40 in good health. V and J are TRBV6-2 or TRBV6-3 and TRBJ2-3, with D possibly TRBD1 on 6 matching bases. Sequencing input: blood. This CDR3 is CASSYLGQGTDTQYF. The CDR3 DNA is TGTGCCAGCAGTTACTTGGGACAAGGAACAGATACGCAGTATTTT.